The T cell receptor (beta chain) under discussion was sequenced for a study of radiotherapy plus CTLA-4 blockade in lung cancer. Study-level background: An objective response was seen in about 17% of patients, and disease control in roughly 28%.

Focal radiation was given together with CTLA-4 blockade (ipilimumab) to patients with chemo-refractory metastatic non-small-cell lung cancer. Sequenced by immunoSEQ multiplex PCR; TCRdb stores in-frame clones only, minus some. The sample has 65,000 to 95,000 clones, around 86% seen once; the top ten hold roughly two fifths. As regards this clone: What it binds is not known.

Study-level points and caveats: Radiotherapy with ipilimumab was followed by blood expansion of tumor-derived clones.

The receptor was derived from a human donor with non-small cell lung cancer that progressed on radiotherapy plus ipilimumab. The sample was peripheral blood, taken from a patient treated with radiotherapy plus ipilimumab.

The CDR3 coding sequence is TGTGCCAGCTCCTTGGACAGGAACACTGAAGCTTTCTTT. Translating it yields CASSLDRNTEAFF. The chain links TRBV18 to TRBJ1-1, with D perhaps TRBD1 (6 bases). This CDR3 contains 13 residues. V was trimmed by 6 bases and J by 1 base, leaving 9 bases between them. Germline lookup yields CDR1 KGHSH and CDR2 LQKENI.